This TCR beta chain was sequenced for a study of regulatory T cells in long-lasting Graves disease. Study-level findings and limits: No thyroid tissue was studied; the work used peripheral blood only. TCR diversity in persistent Graves' patients was below that of newly diagnosed ones. Sharing of public clonotypes was greater in persistent patients (around 3,000) than in new patients (roughly 1,000).

Regarding time point: persistent/refractory GD, antithyroid drugs over 5 years with positive TRAb. The authors made the TCR library using RNA they extracted from PBMCs. As to this clonotype: The antigen remains unidentified.

Both iRepertoire HTBI primers and Arm-PCR of CDR3 regions were used to build the TCR beta libraries. MiXCR, applied by TCRdb to the multiplex PCR reads, yields one record per CDR3 protein. The profile covers about 430,000 distinct CDR3 sequences, with about 21% appearing a single time and 14% taken by the ten largest. With V trimmed by 8 bases and J by 1 base, 3 bases remained unmatched. Looked up from germline, CDR1 is WSHSY and CDR2 is SAAADI. The CDR3 covers 15 residues. The chain is built from TRBV10-2 and TRBJ2-2; the match to TRBD2 covers 11 bases. This material consisted of peripheral blood mononuclear cells (PBMCs), taken when the disease was refractory, from a patient treated with antithyroid drugs. This TCR was sampled from a female donor with Graves disease. CDR3 DNA sequence: TGCGCCAGCTGCCTAGCGGGAGGGAACACCGGGGAGCTGTTTTTT. Protein sequence: CASCLAGGNTGELFF.